A single sample is the source of the 2 T cell receptor beta chains below, sequenced in a study of OX40 agonist ivuxolimab in advanced cancers. The protocol was immunoSEQ multiplex PCR, while the TCRdb copy is restricted to in-frame clones and leaves out a portion. In the table there are some 33,000 clones, around 85% of which are singletons. The specimen comprised CD4+ or CD8+ T cells sorted from blood, sampled in a trial of the OX40 agonist ivuxolimab. All receptors come from an adult with an advanced solid tumor such as melanoma, head and neck, liver or kidney cancer.

The chain recombines TRBV6-6 with TRBJ2-7; D gene unclear. The CDR3 covers 13 residues. Germline CDR1 and CDR2: MNHNY and SVGAGI (reference sequence). Trimming shortened V by 0 bases and J by 3 bases, and 6 bases separated the two germline ends. The CDR3 sequence is CASSYSSFYEQYF. The CDR3 bases are TGTGCCAGCAGTTACTCCTCTTTCTACGAGCAGTACTTC.

The chain couples TRBV5-4 to TRBJ2-1, with TRBD2 identical over 15 bases. Germline V CDR1 and CDR2: SGHNT, YYREEE (reference sequence). The V and J ends lost 4 bases and 8 bases, in that order; junction bases with no gene match: 4. The CDR3 spans 15 residues. The DNA of the CDR3 is TGTGCCAGCAGCCGTGGACTAGCGGGGGGGTATGAGCAGTTCTTC. Translation gives CASSRGLAGGYEQFF.